These 26 T cell receptor beta chains originate from one sample sequenced in a study of blood T cell repertoires in COVID-19. Sequenced by immunoSEQ multiplex PCR; TCRdb stores in-frame clones only, minus some. Found here are about 74,000 clones, around nine tenths of them singletons; the top ten hold approximately 2%. The sample was peripheral blood. Source of these receptors: a woman aged 80 or older with active or convalescent COVID-19.

The V and J genes are TRBV5-1 and TRBJ1-1; no definite D call. With 4 bases removed from V and 0 bases from J, the gap between germline ends came to 7 bases. Germline V lookup: CDR1 SGHRS, CDR2 YFSETQ. The CDR3 sequence is 13 residues long. CDR3 nucleotide sequence: TGCGCCAGCAGCCCGGAGATGAACACTGAAGCTTTCTTT. It yields the protein CASSPEMNTEAFF.

CDR3 DNA sequence: TGTGCTAGTGGTTTAGGGGGTTATGGCTACACCTTC. Its translation is CASGLGGYGYTF. The genes are TRBV12-5 and TRBJ1-2, with D perhaps TRBD1 (6 bases). V gave up 3 bases and J gave up 5 bases, with 7 bases separating them. Germline CDR1 reads LGHNT; CDR2 reads FRNRAP. There are 12 residues in the CDR3.

The gene calls are TRBV6-2 or TRBV6-3 and TRBJ2-7, with no clear D. Germline-derived CDR1 and CDR2 are MNHEY and SVGEGT. The CDR3 consists of 20 residues. V lost 6 bases and J 4 bases, leaving 34 bases between the germline ends. The CDR3 loop is CASSPLFEFWQSGPVYEQYF. The CDR3 DNA reads as TGTGCCAGCAGCCCCTTGTTTGAATTCTGGCAGTCAGGTCCGGTTTACGAGCAGTACTTC.

The chain is built from TRBV5-1 and TRBJ1-1, with TRBD1 matching 7 bases. The CDR3 runs to 13 residues. Looked up from germline, CDR1 is SGHRS and CDR2 is YFSETQ. V shed 6 bases and J 1 base; nucleotides not matched to a gene: 3. The CDR3 coding sequence is TGCGCCAGCAACCGGGACAGGAACACTGAAGCTTTCTTT. Protein product: CASNRDRNTEAFF.

CDR3 in amino acids: CASSEGGAAGEPQHF. In DNA, the CDR3 is TGTGCCAGTAGCGAAGGGGGGGCGGCCGGAGAGCCCCAGCATTTT. V is TRBV19 and J is TRBJ1-5; D may be TRBD1 (6 bases). The CDR3 extends over 15 amino acids. CDR1 LNHDA and CDR2 SQIVND come from the germline V gene (reference sequence). Trimming took 6 bases from V and 8 from J, leaving 20 bases between them.

This chain connects TRBV5-1 to TRBJ1-1, with D hard to call. The CDR3 consists of 15 residues. Germline CDR1 SGHRS, CDR2 YFSETQ. The V end was cut by 3 bases, the J end by 0 bases, with 12 bases between. The CDR3 protein is CASSSDGVLNTEAFF. The DNA of the CDR3 is TGCGCCAGCAGCTCGGACGGGGTACTGAACACTGAAGCTTTCTTT.

The V gene is TRBV7-2, the J gene TRBJ2-1; 7 bases match TRBD1. The trim removed 2 bases at V and 0 bases at J, leaving 7 bases unmatched. The V gene's germline CDR1 is SGHTA and CDR2 FQGNSA. The CDR3 has 17 amino acids. CDR3 sequence: CASSLREGTASYNEQFF. The CDR3 DNA is TGTGCCAGCAGCTTAAGGGAAGGGACAGCCTCCTACAATGAGCAGTTCTTC.

The V and J genes are TRBV5-5 and TRBJ1-1; TRBD1 is a possible D gene (5 bases). The CDR3 has 13 residues. Germline CDR1 reads SGHKS; CDR2 reads YYEKEE (reference sequence). V gave up 2 bases and J gave up 1 base, with 6 bases separating them. The CDR3 DNA is TGTGCCAGCAGCTTACAGGCGAACACTGAAGCTTTCTTT. Its protein is CASSLQANTEAFF. Drawing the rest from reference TRBV5-5 and TRBJ1-1, the complete variable domain is DAGVTQSPTHLIKTRGQQVTLRCSPISGHKSVSWYQQVLGQGPQFIFQYYEKEERGRGNFPDRFSARQFPNYSSELNVNALLLGDSALYLCASSLQANTEAFFGQGTRLTVV.

This clone showed up just once. J is TRBJ2-1 and V is TRBV19; tentatively, D is TRBD1 (6 bases). CDR3 size: 15 residues. Between the trimmed V and J ends, which lost 4 bases and 6 bases, there was a span of 16 bases. Per germline, CDR1 LNHDA and CDR2 SQIVND (reference sequence). The chain's CDR3 is CASSKTGIVLNEQFF. For the CDR3, the DNA is TGTGCCAGTAGTAAAACAGGGATAGTGCTCAATGAGCAGTTCTTC.

CDR3 sequence reads: CASSPPRGRTYNEQFF. The DNA of the CDR3 is TGTGCCAGCTCACCACCCAGGGGGCGGACCTACAATGAGCAGTTCTTC. V and J are TRBV18 and TRBJ2-1; 8 bases are shared with TRBD1. The germline CDR1 and CDR2 sequences are KGHSH and LQKENI. V trimming: 0 bases; J trimming: 2 bases; junction bases outside the gene matches: 3. The CDR3 runs 16 residues.

This chain links TRBV6-2 or TRBV6-3 with TRBJ2-3; a weak D match, TRBD2 (6 bases). Per the germline V gene, CDR1 is MNHEY and CDR2 is SVGEGT. The CDR3 covers 19 residues. V lost 2 bases and J lost 1, with 22 bases in between. The CDR3: CASSYTMGRGGSGTDTQYF. The CDR3 coding sequence is TGTGCCAGCAGTTACACGATGGGGCGGGGTGGATCGGGCACAGATACGCAGTATTTT.

The chain links TRBV19 to TRBJ1-5; perhaps TRBD1 as D (6 bases). The CDR3 loop spans 13 amino acids. Germline V gene data show CDR1 as LNHDA and CDR2 as SQIVND (reference sequence). The V gene lost 3 bases and the J gene lost 6 bases, with 9 bases spanning the gap. DNA for the CDR3: TGTGCCAGTAGTATGGCAGGGGCTCAGCCCCAGCATTTT. Translation gives CASSMAGAQPQHF.

This chain uses TRBV5-6 with TRBJ1-2, with TRBD1 as a possible D gene (5 bases). This CDR3 is built from 15 residues. V shed 2 bases and J shed 6 bases, with 17 bases lying between them. Germline values: CDR1 SGHDT, CDR2 YYEEEE. CDR3 DNA: TGTGCCAGCAGCTTCCTTACTACAGGACGGGATGGCTACACCTTC. Amino acids: CASSFLTTGRDGYTF.

In the case of this clone: A read error may account for a junction end that differs from germline. The V gene is TRBV3-1 (or the pseudogene TRBV3-2), the J gene TRBJ1-4, with 12 bases identical to TRBD1. This CDR3 is 12 amino acids long. Germline assignment: CDR1 LGHDT and CDR2 YNNKEL (reference sequence). In DNA form, the CDR3 reads TGTGCCAGCAGCCAAGAGGGACAGGGGGCCATATTT. It specifies CASSQEGQGAIF.

This sequence joins TRBV5-1 and TRBJ1-1, with 8 bases identical to TRBD1. CDR3 length equals 15 residues. J gave up 0 bases and V 1 base, and 2 bases lay outside the gene matches. Germline CDR1 reads SGHRS; CDR2 reads YFSETQ. CDR3 sequence: CASSLQGAVNTEAFF. CDR3 bases: TGCGCCAGCAGCTTGCAGGGGGCAGTGAACACTGAAGCTTTCTTT.

This rearrangement joins TRBV29-1 to TRBJ1-2, with D possibly matching TRBD1 (5 bases). CDR1 and CDR2 (germline): SQVTM, ANQGSEA. This CDR3 comprises 12 residues. V shed 6 bases and J shed 4 bases, with 12 bases lying between them. The CDR3 DNA reads TGCAGCGTCCTCCACCAGGGCTATGGCTACACCTTC. Amino acids: CSVLHQGYGYTF.

V and J are TRBV7-9 and TRBJ2-5, with TRBD2 matching 14 bases. In germline, CDR1 is SEHNR, CDR2 FQNEAQ (reference sequence). J gave up 6 bases and V 4 bases, and 16 bases lay outside the gene matches. The CDR3 is made up of 19 amino acids. CDR3 loop: CASSSTPFTGLAGGQTQYF. CDR3 nucleotides: TGTGCCAGCAGCTCAACCCCCTTTACCGGACTAGCGGGAGGACAGACCCAGTACTTC.

This chain joins TRBV28 and TRBJ2-7; TRBD1 is a possible D gene (6 bases). Trimming stripped 11 bases from V and 0 bases from J, with 14 bases between. Looked up from germline, CDR1 is MDHEN and CDR2 is SYDVKM. The CDR3 is 13 amino acids. In DNA form, the CDR3 reads TGTGCCTCTCAGGGGCAGCCCTCCTACGAGCAGTACTTC. Its translation: CASQGQPSYEQYF. Complete variable domain (other parts from reference TRBV28 and TRBJ2-7): DVKVTQSSRYLVKRTGEKVFLECVQDMDHENMFWYRQDPGLGLRLIYFSYDVKMKEKGDIPEGYSVSREKKERFSLILESASTNQTSMYLCASQGQPSYEQYFGPGTRLTVT.

The rearrangement uses TRBV29-1 and TRBJ2-7; D is perhaps TRBD1 (6 bases). This CDR3 is built from 12 residues. Trimming took off 7 bases at V and 7 bases at J, with 17 bases between the two ends. Germline assignment: CDR1 SQVTM and CDR2 ANQGSEA. The CDR3 sequence is CSAKTGWNEQYF. CDR3 nucleotides: TGCAGCGCGAAAACAGGGTGGAATGAGCAGTACTTC.

The V gene is TRBV2, the J gene TRBJ2-3, with D possibly matching TRBD2 (6 bases). Germline-derived CDR1 and CDR2 are SNHLY and FYNNEI. V was pared by 3 bases and J by 4 bases, with 11 bases between. This CDR3 region has 14 residues. CDR3 bases: TGTGCCAGCAGTGAGTCTAGCGCCGCAGATACGCAGTATTTT. As protein: CASSESSAADTQYF.

This sequence joins TRBV3-1 (or the pseudogene TRBV3-2) and TRBJ1-5, with D tentatively TRBD1 (5 bases). Trimming shortened V by 1 base and J by 2 bases, and 6 bases separated the two germline ends. This CDR3 has 14 amino acids. Germline CDR1 and CDR2: LGHDT and YNNKEL (reference sequence). The CDR3 reads CASSQVRGNQPQHF. CDR3 nucleotide sequence: TGTGCCAGCAGCCAAGTCAGGGGCAATCAGCCCCAGCATTTT.

This clone was observed a handful of times. The chain combines TRBV13 with TRBJ2-1; TRBD2 aligns across 9 bases. The germline V gene has CDR1 PRHDT and CDR2 FYEKMQ (reference sequence). The CDR3 runs 14 residues. Losses at the gene ends were 0 bases for V and 14 bases for J; bases not matched to a gene: 8. CDR3 nucleotide sequence: TGTGCCAGCAGCTTAGGGGTAGCGGGAGTTTCGAAGTTCTTC. Its translation: CASSLGVAGVSKFF.

This chain connects TRBV9 to TRBJ2-4; 8 bases fit TRBD2. The ends lost 3 bases at V and 7 bases at J; junction bases unmatched: 21. Germline lookup yields CDR1 SGDLS and CDR2 YYNGEE. The CDR3 covers 19 residues. Written as DNA, the CDR3 is TGTGCCAGCAGCGCCCCCTTTGGGGCTAGCGGGCCCCATGGGAACATTCAGTACTTC. Amino acid sequence: CASSAPFGASGPHGNIQYF.

The chain recombines TRBV12-3 or TRBV12-4 with TRBJ1-3; unclear D gene. Trimming took 5 bases from V and 3 from J, leaving 8 bases between them. The CDR3 has 13 residues. The CDR3 region has the DNA TGTGCCAGCAGTCTCAACAGTGGAAACACCATATATTTT. Translating it yields CASSLNSGNTIYF.

The V call is TRBV6-4, the J call TRBJ1-6; D is unresolved. The V gene's germline CDR1 is MRHNA and CDR2 SNTAGT. V shed 6 bases and J shed 4 bases, with 7 bases lying between them. This CDR3 is 13 amino acids long. The DNA for the CDR3 is TGTGCCAGCAGACGGGATTATAATTCACCCCTCCACTTT. This encodes CASRRDYNSPLHF.

The chain carries TRBV2 and TRBJ2-3, with D maybe TRBD2 (6 bases). The CDR3 has 14 residues. V dropped 9 bases and J dropped 2 bases, with 15 bases sitting between them. CDR1 is SNHLY and CDR2 is FYNNEI in the germline V gene. CDR3 residues: CASCREFLTDTQYF. The CDR3 DNA follows: TGTGCCAGTTGCCGGGAGTTCCTCACAGATACGCAGTATTTT.